The clone carrying this T cell receptor (beta chain) occurred once. The antigen remains unidentified. These data belong to a study of cytomegalovirus exposure and HLA in healthy donors. Broader study findings: HLA alleles were associated with 16,951 TCR beta sequences in a later analysis at 0.05 false discovery rate.

PCR employed 60 Vbeta and 13 Jbeta primers. Sequencing was performed with immunoSEQ multiplex PCR; in TCRdb, only in-frame clones are kept and a portion is missing. The sample shows 130,000 to 150,000 clones, 78% of them seen only once. Germline V gene lookup returns CDR1 KGHSH and CDR2 LQKENI. The CDR3 runs 13 residues. V was shortened by 3 bases and J by 6 bases, with 8 bases between the two germline ends. This clonotype was obtained from a woman between 18 and 30 years old in good health and CMV-seropositive. Specimen: PBMCs. V and J are TRBV18 and TRBJ1-4; TRBD1 might be the D (6 bases). The chain's CDR3 is CASSPRQDEKLFF. The DNA of the CDR3 is TGTGCCAGCTCACCCCGACAGGATGAAAAACTGTTTTTT.